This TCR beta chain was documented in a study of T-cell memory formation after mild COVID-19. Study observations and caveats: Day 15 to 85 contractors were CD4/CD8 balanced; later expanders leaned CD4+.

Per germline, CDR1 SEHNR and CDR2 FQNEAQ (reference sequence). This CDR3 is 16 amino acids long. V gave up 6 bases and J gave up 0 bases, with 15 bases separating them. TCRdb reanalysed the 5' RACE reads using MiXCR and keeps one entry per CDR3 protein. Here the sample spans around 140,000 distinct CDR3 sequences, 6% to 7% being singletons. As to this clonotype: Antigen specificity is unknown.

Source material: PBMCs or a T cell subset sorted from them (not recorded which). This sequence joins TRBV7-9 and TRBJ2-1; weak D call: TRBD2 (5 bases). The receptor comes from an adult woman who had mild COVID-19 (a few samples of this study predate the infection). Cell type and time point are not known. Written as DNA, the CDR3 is TGTGCCAGCAGGGCCTACGGGGATCCCTCCTACAATGAGCAGTTCTTC. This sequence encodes CASRAYGDPSYNEQFF.